One and the same sample provided the 24 T cell receptor beta chains below, sequenced in a study of blood T cell repertoires in COVID-19. Produced via immunoSEQ multiplex PCR; TCRdb's table is partial and in-frame only. The sample contains 200,000 to 250,000 clones, nearly 90% of which appear only once. Sequenced sample: peripheral blood. The receptors stem from a woman aged 35 to 49 who had recovered from COVID-19.

This clone occurred once. The V and J genes are TRBV5-4 and TRBJ2-1, with 10 bases aligning to TRBD1. The CDR3 sequence is 18 residues long. The germline gives CDR1 SGHNT, CDR2 YYREEE (reference sequence). The J segment lost 3 bases and the V segment lost 2 bases, leaving 11 bases of the junction unmatched. The CDR3 DNA reads as TGTGCCAGCAGCTTACGTCCCGGGACAGGGGTCGGCTACAATGAGCAGTTCTTC. Translating gives CASSLRPGTGVGYNEQFF.

The rearrangement uses TRBV27 and TRBJ1-1, with D hard to call. The germline V and J ends were trimmed by 4 bases and 5 bases, with 11 bases remaining between them. Germline CDR1 MNHEY, CDR2 SMNVEV (reference sequence). The CDR3 is 13 amino acids. The CDR3, as DNA: TGTGCCAGCAGTTCCCTCGGGAGGACTGAAGCTTTCTTT. The encoded protein is CASSSLGRTEAFF.

The chain carries TRBV12-3 or TRBV12-4 and TRBJ1-6; 7 nucleotides match TRBD1. V was clipped by 6 bases and J by 8 bases; unmatched bases: 4. The CDR3 runs 13 residues. CDR3 residues: CASSQDRHSPLHF. DNA of the CDR3: TGTGCCAGCAGCCAGGACAGGCATTCACCCCTCCACTTT.

The chain has TRBV5-4 and TRBJ2-3; D gene uncertain. V was pared by 1 base and J by 6 bases, with 15 bases between. Germline CDR1 and CDR2: SGHNT and YYREEE (reference sequence). The CDR3 length is 15 residues. The CDR3 reads CASSLKRSSPDTQYF. For the CDR3, the DNA is TGTGCCAGCAGCTTGAAGCGTAGCTCCCCCGATACGCAGTATTTT.

This clone has a handful of counts. The rearrangement uses TRBV12-3 or TRBV12-4 and TRBJ2-1; 8 positions agree with TRBD2. The CDR3 spans 13 residues. After removal of 5 bases from V and 13 bases from J, the junction contained 10 bases not matched to a gene. The CDR3: CASSPRTSSLQFF. CDR3 sequence (DNA): TGTGCCAGCAGTCCCAGGACTAGCAGCTTACAGTTCTTC.

V is TRBV6-2 or TRBV6-3 and J is TRBJ2-3, with 10 bases that match TRBD2. Germline V lookup: CDR1 MNHEY, CDR2 SVGEGT. Trimming took 4 bases from V and 4 from J; bases not matched to a gene: 5. The CDR3 totals 15 residues. CDR3 sequence: CASSSWTSGADTQYF. As DNA, the CDR3 is TGTGCCAGCAGTTCCTGGACTAGCGGTGCAGATACGCAGTATTTT.

A note on this clone: The same CDR3 arises from other DNA sequences in this sample as well. The chain joins TRBV18 to TRBJ1-1, with D perhaps matching TRBD1 (6 bases). CDR1 is KGHSH and CDR2 is LQKENI in the germline V gene. Trimming shortened V by 3 bases and J by 1 base, and 6 bases separated the two germline ends. The CDR3 runs to 13 residues. The CDR3 region has the DNA TGTGCCAGCTCACCGGGGGCGAACACTGAAGCTTTCTTT. Translated: CASSPGANTEAFF.

V usage is TRBV4-2 and J usage is TRBJ2-1; TRBD2 agrees at 13 bases. Germline values: CDR1 LGHNA, CDR2 YNFKEQ. Trimming removed 6 bases from V and 1 base from J; junction bases left unmatched: 6. This CDR3 comprises 17 residues. The CDR3 sequence: CASRGGLAGPSYNEQFF. CDR3 in DNA: TGTGCCAGCAGGGGGGGACTAGCGGGGCCGTCCTACAATGAGCAGTTCTTC.

The gene calls are TRBV3-1 (or the pseudogene TRBV3-2) and TRBJ2-1; D is uncertain. V was cut by 0 bases and J by 4 bases, with 10 bases left in between. This CDR3 is 15 amino acids long. Per the germline V gene, CDR1 is LGHDT and CDR2 is YNNKEL (reference sequence). The CDR3 DNA reads TGTGCCAGCAGCCAAGATACCAGGTCTTACAATGAGCAGTTCTTC. Amino acid sequence: CASSQDTRSYNEQFF.

The chain uses TRBV11-2 and TRBJ1-2, with a possible D match to TRBD1 (6 bases). V was clipped by 1 base and J by 1 base, with 13 bases between them. CDR3 length: 16 amino acids. From germline, CDR1 is SGHAT and CDR2 FQNNGV. CDR3 nucleotides: TGTGCCAGCAGCTTAGGGACAGCTTGGATTAACTATGGCTACACCTTC. This sequence encodes CASSLGTAWINYGYTF.

V and J are TRBV10-3 and TRBJ1-2; D may be TRBD1 (6 bases). Trimming stripped 3 bases from V and 7 bases from J, with 21 bases between. Germline-derived CDR1 and CDR2 are ENHRY and SYGVKD. CDR3 length: 16 residues. CDR3 amino acids: CAISDAGGGRRSGYTF. CDR3 nucleotides: TGTGCCATCAGTGACGCCGGGGGGGGGCGAAGGAGTGGCTACACCTTC.

The chain employs TRBV9 and TRBJ2-6; no clear D. The CDR3 length is 18 residues. The V gene's germline CDR1 is SGDLS and CDR2 YYNGEE. Trimming removed 4 bases from V and 0 bases from J, with 17 bases in between. The CDR3 region is CASSIAPSVSSGANVLTF. The CDR3 region has the DNA TGTGCCAGCAGCATTGCTCCCAGTGTCAGCTCTGGGGCCAACGTCCTGACTTTC.

This chain uses TRBV25-1 with TRBJ2-2; tentatively, D is TRBD2 (6 bases). The germline V and J ends were trimmed by 4 bases and 4 bases, with 19 bases remaining between them. Germline V gives CDR1 MGHDK, CDR2 SYGVNS. The CDR3 totals 17 residues. Written as DNA, the CDR3 is TGTGCCAGCAGTGCCTTTAGCATCGGGGGAGGCACCGGGGAGCTGTTTTTT. It encodes CASSAFSIGGGTGELFF.

This clone was seen just once. The chain couples TRBV18 to TRBJ2-1, with a possible D match to TRBD2 (7 bases). Germline CDR1 is KGHSH and CDR2 is LQKENI. Trimming took off 3 bases at V and 8 bases at J, with 20 bases between the two ends. The CDR3 has 16 amino acids. The CDR3 spells CASSPPGTGGADEQFF. The CDR3 coding sequence is TGTGCCAGCTCACCCCCCGGGACGGGGGGCGCGGATGAGCAGTTCTTC.

This chain joins TRBV7-8 and TRBJ2-1; D is possibly TRBD2 (6 bases). The CDR3 runs 17 residues. The germline V gene has CDR1 SGHVS and CDR2 FQNEAQ. Trimming left V 0 bases short and J 1 base short, with 13 bases between. The CDR3 region is CASSLAWDWVSYNEQFF. The CDR3 nucleotides read TGTGCCAGCAGCTTAGCGTGGGACTGGGTGTCCTACAATGAGCAGTTCTTC.

The chain has TRBV24-1 and TRBJ2-2, with 10 bases matching TRBD1. The CDR3 runs to 18 residues. Germline CDR1 KGHDR, CDR2 SFDVKD. V trimming: 1 base; J trimming: 8 bases; junction bases outside the gene matches: 12. The CDR3 DNA sequence: TGTGCCACCAGTGATTTCGACCGGGACAGGGGTATAGGGGGGGAGCTGTTTTTT. It encodes CATSDFDRDRGIGGELFF.

CDR3 in DNA: TGTGCCAGCTCACCACCCACAGGGATGAGGACTGAAGCTTTCTTT. It codes for CASSPPTGMRTEAFF. The J gene is TRBJ1-1, the V gene TRBV18; perhaps TRBD1 as D (6 bases). Between the trimmed V and J ends, which lost 0 bases and 5 bases, there was a span of 13 bases. The germline V gene encodes CDR1 KGHSH and CDR2 LQKENI. The length of the CDR3 is 15 residues.

This chain links TRBV19 with TRBJ2-7; D might be TRBD1 (6 bases). This CDR3 is 16 amino acids long. The ends were cut back, 6 bases at V and 6 bases at J, with 24 bases in the middle. Per germline, CDR1 LNHDA and CDR2 SQIVND (reference sequence). The DNA for the CDR3 is TGTGCCAGTAGAATGAGGGGGACCGAGTTTGTCTCCGAGCAGTACTTC. Amino acid sequence: CASRMRGTEFVSEQYF.

The V and J genes are TRBV30 and TRBJ2-1; the D gene is possibly TRBD2 (5 bases). The length of the CDR3 is 16 residues. V was trimmed by 2 bases and J by 10 bases, leaving 24 bases between them. Germline-derived CDR1 and CDR2 are GTSNPN and SVGIG (reference sequence). The CDR3 is CAWSPYPGILSNEQFF. The CDR3 DNA reads TGTGCCTGGAGTCCTTATCCGGGGATACTATCGAACGAGCAGTTCTTC.

The genes are TRBV12-1 and TRBJ2-1; the table's D call TRBD2 went unverified against the DNA. TRBV12-1 is listed as a pseudogene. The CDR3 length is 17 residues. CDR3 protein: CASSPRASGGAYNEQFF. In nucleotides, the CDR3 is TGTGCCAGCAGCCCCCGGGCTAGCGGGGGGGCCTACAATGAGCAGTTCTTC.

The chain is built from TRBV7-2 and TRBJ1-1; tentatively, D is TRBD1 (5 bases). CDR1 is SGHTA, CDR2 FQGNSA, per germline. This CDR3 contains 15 residues. V was clipped by 5 bases and J by 5 bases, with 18 bases between them. The chain's CDR3 is CASSPGGGGKTEAFF. For the CDR3, the DNA is TGTGCCAGCAGCCCAGGCGGCGGGGGAAAGACTGAAGCTTTCTTT.

The V call is TRBV7-8, the J call TRBJ2-7; possibly TRBD1 for D (5 bases). The length of the CDR3 is 13 residues. The V end was cut by 3 bases, the J end by 2 bases, with 8 bases between. The germline V gene encodes CDR1 SGHVS and CDR2 FQNEAQ. The CDR3, as DNA: TGTGCCAGCAGCTTCGACAGTACCTACGAGCAGTACTTC. Translating it yields CASSFDSTYEQYF.

V usage is TRBV18 and J usage is TRBJ1-1; D gene unclear. Germline V CDR1 and CDR2: KGHSH, LQKENI. Trimming took off 3 bases at V and 4 bases at J, with 12 bases between the two ends. The CDR3 sequence is 14 residues long. DNA of the CDR3: TGTGCCAGCTCACCCGCAGGTTCGGCCACTGAAGCTTTCTTT. Amino acid sequence: CASSPAGSATEAFF. Combining the CDR3 with reference TRBV18 and TRBJ1-1 gives the whole variable domain NAGVMQNPRHLVRRRGQEARLRCSPMKGHSHVYWYRQLPEEGLKFMVYLQKENIIDESGMPKERFSAEFPKEGPSILRIQQVVRGDSAAYFCASSPAGSATEAFFGQGTRLTVV.

The genes are TRBV6-2 or TRBV6-3 and TRBJ2-2; 8 bases match TRBD2. J was trimmed by 3 bases and V by 2 bases; bases with no gene match: 14. Per germline, CDR1 MNHEY and CDR2 SVGEGT. This CDR3 has 19 residues. The CDR3 region has the DNA TGTGCCAGCAGTTACGATGGGGATCAAGCGGGGGTTCACACCGGGGAGCTGTTTTTT. Its protein is CASSYDGDQAGVHTGELFF.